A selection of T cell receptor beta chains follows, all from one sample in a study of human T cells and chemical hapten exposure. One entry per CDR3 protein results from TCRdb running MiXCR on the RACE reads. The table includes 270,000 or so distinct CDR3 sequences, roughly 7.7% detected once. Sequenced here: whole blood, sampled in connection with sensitization to the hapten diphenylcyclopropenone (DPC). All receptors come from a man aged 18 to 35 with alopecia areata. Some clones in this sample may be carry-over from other donors' samples. CDR3s include the opening cysteine and the closing phenylalanine or tryptophan. A D gene is named only where the DNA matches it firmly.

d_call	v_call	j_call	cdr3_aa
NA	TRBV20-1	TRBJ1-6	CSAQPGFRSPLHF
NA	TRBV7-2	TRBJ2-2	CASSLLMAGELFF
NA	TRBV5-4	TRBJ1-1	CASSLVGSGDTEAFF
NA	TRBV14	TRBJ2-7	CASSHVGDVYEQYF
TRBD1	TRBV7-2	TRBJ2-1	CASSLVLGDRGKSYNEQFF
TRBD1	TRBV9	TRBJ2-7	CASSRTTGAYEQYF
NA	TRBV12-3/TRBV12-4	TRBJ1-4	CASSPDGEKLFF
NA	TRBV6-6	TRBJ1-1	CASSYAGLNTEAFF
TRBD1	TRBV9	TRBJ1-2	CASSVNRGDSGYTF
TRBD1	TRBV6-4	TRBJ2-3	CASSDQGTATTQYF
NA	TRBV27	TRBJ1-5	CARPDRRGGIGNQPQHF
TRBD1	TRBV9	TRBJ1-1	CASSATGSDTEAFF
NA	TRBV5-6	TRBJ1-5	CASSLSSRDNQPQHF
TRBD2	TRBV6-2/TRBV6-3	TRBJ2-1	CASSYLAGGRYNEQFF
NA	TRBV6-2/TRBV6-3	TRBJ2-5	CASISEGAGETQYF
NA	TRBV28	TRBJ1-3	CASKAPRSGNTIYF
NA	TRBV15	TRBJ2-3	CATSRDRTPGRTDTQYF